Listed below are T cell receptor beta chains from one sample, sequenced in a study of PD-1 blockade in classical Hodgkin lymphoma. Generated by immunoSEQ multiplex PCR, the TCRdb table keeps only in-frame clones and is missing some. The table has fewer than 65,000 clones, 80% to 90% seen once; the top ten hold about 15%. The sample in question was peripheral blood mononuclear cells (PBMCs), obtained at baseline. These TCRs come from a human donor with classical Hodgkin lymphoma. CDR3s include the opening cysteine and the closing phenylalanine or tryptophan. A D gene is named only where the DNA matches it firmly. Some rows have no size entry. The others give once, few or many, or a class for an expanded clone.

j_gene: TRBJ2-5
v_gene: TRBV9
d_gene: -
abundance: -
CDR3nt: TGTGCCAGCAGCCCCCAGGGGCTGGAGACCCAGTACTTC
CDR3aa: CASSPQGLETQYF

j_gene: TRBJ1-5
v_gene: TRBV19
d_gene: -
abundance: -
CDR3nt: TGTGCCAGTAGTATGATGGGGGTACGTAGCAATCAGCCCCAGCATTTT
CDR3aa: CASSMMGVRSNQPQHF

j_gene: TRBJ1-2
v_gene: TRBV18
d_gene: TRBD1
abundance: once
CDR3nt: TGTGCCAGCTCACCACTAGCGCCGGGACAGGGGGATTCTGGCTACACCTTC
CDR3aa: CASSPLAPGQGDSGYTF

j_gene: TRBJ2-5
v_gene: TRBV9
d_gene: TRBD2
abundance: -
CDR3nt: TGTGCCAGCAGCGTGAGTAGCGGGGGGCGGGAAGAGACCCAGTACTTC
CDR3aa: CASSVSSGGREETQYF

j_gene: TRBJ2-7
v_gene: TRBV11-2
d_gene: -
abundance: -
CDR3nt: TGTGCCAGCAGCCACGACAGGCTCTACGAGCAGTACTTC
CDR3aa: CASSHDRLYEQYF

j_gene: TRBJ2-3
v_gene: TRBV6-1
d_gene: TRBD1
abundance: -
CDR3nt: TGTGCCAGCCTCCAGGGGGCGAAAGATACGCAGTATTTT
CDR3aa: CASLQGAKDTQYF

j_gene: TRBJ2-7
v_gene: TRBV6-5
d_gene: TRBD2
abundance: -
CDR3nt: TGTGCCAGCACCGCGGGACTAGAAACCTACGAGCAGTACTTC
CDR3aa: CASTAGLETYEQYF

j_gene: TRBJ1-6
v_gene: TRBV7-2
d_gene: TRBD1
abundance: -
CDR3nt: TGTGCCAGCAGCGTAAGGGACAGCCATAATTCACCCCTCCACTTT
CDR3aa: CASSVRDSHNSPLHF

j_gene: TRBJ2-3
v_gene: TRBV4-1
d_gene: TRBD1
abundance: once
CDR3nt: TGCGCCAGCAGCCACGTCGAGACAGGGAGAGGAGATACGCAGTATTTT
CDR3aa: CASSHVETGRGDTQYF

j_gene: TRBJ1-2
v_gene: TRBV7-9
d_gene: -
abundance: -
CDR3nt: TGTGCCAGCAGCTTCACCGGACAGAATGGCTACACCTTC
CDR3aa: CASSFTGQNGYTF

j_gene: TRBJ2-2
v_gene: TRBV11-2
d_gene: -
abundance: -
CDR3nt: TGTGCCAGCAGCTTAGATCTTACTAGGGACACCGGGGAGCTGTTTTTT
CDR3aa: CASSLDLTRDTGELFF

j_gene: TRBJ2-6
v_gene: TRBV5-4
d_gene: TRBD2
abundance: once
CDR3nt: TGTGCCAGCACCTTGGGGAGCGGGGGGCACTCTGGGGCCAACGTCCTGACTTTC
CDR3aa: CASTLGSGGHSGANVLTF

j_gene: TRBJ1-2
v_gene: TRBV20-1
d_gene: -
abundance: -
CDR3nt: TGCAGTGCTAGCCCCCGCTACACCTTC
CDR3aa: CSASPRYTF

j_gene: TRBJ2-1
v_gene: TRBV7-6
d_gene: TRBD2
abundance: -
CDR3nt: TGTGCCACCGGGAGCGGGGGGGCATATTACAATGAGCAGTTCTTC
CDR3aa: CATGSGGAYYNEQFF

j_gene: TRBJ2-6
v_gene: TRBV11-2
d_gene: -
abundance: -
CDR3nt: TGTGCCAGCAGCTTAGCCCCCAGAGGGGCTGGGGCCAACGTCCTGACTTTC
CDR3aa: CASSLAPRGAGANVLTF

j_gene: TRBJ1-2
v_gene: TRBV10-3
d_gene: TRBD1
abundance: -
CDR3nt: TGTGCCATCTCGGCAGGGGGCGGGGGAAACTATGGCTACACCTTC
CDR3aa: CAISAGGGGNYGYTF

j_gene: TRBJ1-4
v_gene: TRBV7-2
d_gene: -
abundance: -
CDR3nt: TGTGCCAGCAGCTTATCAGGGAGGGGAGGGGAAAAACTGTTTTTT
CDR3aa: CASSLSGRGGEKLFF

j_gene: TRBJ2-3
v_gene: TRBV7-3
d_gene: -
abundance: -
CDR3nt: TGTGCCAGCAGCTCGTCAGGAAGCCCCACAGATACGCAGTATTTT
CDR3aa: CASSSSGSPTDTQYF

j_gene: TRBJ2-5
v_gene: TRBV2
d_gene: TRBD2
abundance: few
CDR3nt: TGTGCCAGATGGATCGGGACTAGCGGGTCCAAAGAGACCCAGTACTTC
CDR3aa: CARWIGTSGSKETQYF

j_gene: TRBJ1-2
v_gene: TRBV29-1
d_gene: -
abundance: -
CDR3nt: TGCAGCGTTGAAGAACGAACGGAAAACTATGGCTACACCTTC
CDR3aa: CSVEERTENYGYTF

j_gene: TRBJ2-3
v_gene: TRBV2
d_gene: -
abundance: -
CDR3nt: TGTGCCAGCAGTGGGCCCGGGGCAGATACGCAGTATTTT
CDR3aa: CASSGPGADTQYF

j_gene: TRBJ1-2
v_gene: TRBV10-3
d_gene: TRBD1
abundance: -
CDR3nt: TGTGCCATCAGATCCCTGGGCGGGACAGAGTATGGCTACACCTTC
CDR3aa: CAIRSLGGTEYGYTF

j_gene: TRBJ2-5
v_gene: TRBV7-2
d_gene: -
abundance: -
CDR3nt: TGTGCCAGCAGCTCCACCGGGGAGACCCAGTACTTC
CDR3aa: CASSSTGETQYF

j_gene: TRBJ2-2
v_gene: TRBV7-9
d_gene: TRBD1
abundance: -
CDR3nt: TGTGCCAGCAGCTTTAGGGACAGGGGCCTTACCGGGGAGCTGTTTTTT
CDR3aa: CASSFRDRGLTGELFF